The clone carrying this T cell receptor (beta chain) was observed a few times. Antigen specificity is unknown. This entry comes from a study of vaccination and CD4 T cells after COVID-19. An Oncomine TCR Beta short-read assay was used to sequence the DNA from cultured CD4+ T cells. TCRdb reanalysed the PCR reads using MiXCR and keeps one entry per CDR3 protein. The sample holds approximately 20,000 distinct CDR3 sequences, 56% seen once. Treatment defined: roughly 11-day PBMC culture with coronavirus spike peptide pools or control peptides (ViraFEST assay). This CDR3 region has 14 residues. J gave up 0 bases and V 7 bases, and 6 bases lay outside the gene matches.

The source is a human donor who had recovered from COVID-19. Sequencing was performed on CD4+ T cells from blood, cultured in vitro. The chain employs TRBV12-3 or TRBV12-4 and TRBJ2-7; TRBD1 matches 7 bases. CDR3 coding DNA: TGTGCCAGCACCTCGGACAGGACCTCCTACGAGCAGTACTTC. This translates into CASTSDRTSYEQYF.